Listed here are 5 T cell receptor beta chains from one sample, sequenced in a study of blood T cell repertoires in COVID-19. Some clones are missing from TCRdb's copy, which holds only in-frame ones; the method was immunoSEQ multiplex PCR. The table shows 250,000 or so clones, with roughly 90% occurring only once. Sequenced sample: peripheral blood. These receptors all come from a woman in her sixties or seventies with acute or convalescent COVID-19.

V is TRBV28 and J is TRBJ2-1; 10 bases agree with TRBD1. Germline assignment: CDR1 MDHEN and CDR2 SYDVKM. V trimming: 6 bases; J trimming: 8 bases; junction bases outside the gene matches: 10. The CDR3 is 15 amino acids. CDR3 loop: CASSTKRQGADEQFF. The CDR3 coding sequence is TGTGCCAGCAGCACCAAAAGACAGGGGGCGGATGAGCAGTTCTTC.

The gene calls are TRBV30 and TRBJ1-1, with no clear D. Per the germline V gene, CDR1 is GTSNPN and CDR2 is SVGIG (reference sequence). The CDR3 is 13 residues long. Trimming left V 2 bases short and J 4 bases short, with 11 bases between. The CDR3 coding sequence is TGTGCCTGGAGTTTGAATAGCGGCACTGAAGCTTTCTTT. This gives the protein CAWSLNSGTEAFF.

This clone was seen repeatedly, ten times or more. The rearrangement joins TRBV2 to TRBJ1-2; D is perhaps TRBD1 (6 bases). CDR1 and CDR2 (germline): SNHLY, FYNNEI. The CDR3 consists of 13 residues. The V end was cut by 4 bases, the J end by 7 bases, with 13 bases between. The DNA for the CDR3 is TGTGCCAGCAGTGCTTCGATAGGGGGTGGCTACACCTTC. Its translation: CASSASIGGGYTF. The variable domain in full, completed from reference TRBV2 and TRBJ1-2, reads EPEVTQTPSHQVTQMGQEVILRCVPISNHLYFYWYRQILGQKVEFLVSFYNNEISEKSEIFDDQFSVERPDGSNFTLKIRSTKLEDSAMYFCASSASIGGGYTFGSGTRLTVV.

The chain is built from TRBV9 and TRBJ2-3; 8 bases align to TRBD1. This CDR3 spans 15 amino acids. Germline V lookup: CDR1 SGDLS, CDR2 YYNGEE. Losses at the gene ends were 4 bases for V and 0 bases for J; bases not matched to a gene: 4. As DNA, the CDR3 is TGTGCCAGCAGCAGGGGACAGGTGAGCACAGATACGCAGTATTTT. It is translated as CASSRGQVSTDTQYF.

The chain couples TRBV5-1 to TRBJ2-7; D is possibly TRBD1 (5 bases). The CDR3 extends over 15 amino acids. V lost 1 base and J 2 bases, leaving 13 bases between the germline ends. Germline loops: CDR1 SGHRS, CDR2 YFSETQ. This CDR3 reads CASSLSLGAPYEQYF. The DNA of the CDR3 is TGCGCCAGCAGCTTGAGCTTAGGGGCCCCCTACGAGCAGTACTTC.